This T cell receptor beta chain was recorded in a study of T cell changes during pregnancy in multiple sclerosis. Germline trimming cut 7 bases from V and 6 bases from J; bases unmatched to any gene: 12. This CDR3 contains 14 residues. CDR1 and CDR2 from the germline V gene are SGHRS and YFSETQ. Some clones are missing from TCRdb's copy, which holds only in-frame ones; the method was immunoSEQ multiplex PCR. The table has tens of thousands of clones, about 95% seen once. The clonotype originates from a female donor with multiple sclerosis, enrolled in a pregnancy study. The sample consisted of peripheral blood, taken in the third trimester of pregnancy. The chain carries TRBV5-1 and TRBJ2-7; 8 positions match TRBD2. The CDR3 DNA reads TGCGCCAGCTCGGGGGGGGCCGCGGGGGGCGAGCAGTACTTC. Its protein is CASSGGAAGGEQYF.